This T cell receptor beta chain was captured by sequencing in a study of blood T cell repertoires in COVID-19. Whole-study context: Researchers got acute and convalescent COVID-19 samples from the United States, Italy and Spain. PBMCs, B-cell-depleted T cells, or T cells were the source of the cDNA or gDNA that made up the material.

Deletions cut 4 bases from V and 2 bases from J, with 20 bases between. Germline lookup yields CDR1 SNHLY and CDR2 FYNNEI. This CDR3 contains 17 residues. Only in-frame clones appear in the TCRdb table, and some are missing; sequencing was by immunoSEQ multiplex PCR. Among approximately 300,000 clones listed, roughly 90% were seen once. The J gene is TRBJ2-5, the V gene TRBV2; weak D call: TRBD2 (5 bases). The source is a woman aged 25 to 39 who had recovered from COVID-19. The sequenced sample consisted of PBMCs or T cells enriched from blood (not recorded which). CDR3 nucleotide sequence: TGTGCCAGCAGTGGACCTCAAAGAGGGTCGTTTCAAGAGACCCAGTACTTC. This translates into CASSGPQRGSFQETQYF.